The TCR beta chain under discussion was sequenced for a study of Tregs in tolerant kidney transplant recipients. Recipients received nonmyeloablative bone marrow transplants from related graft donors, with transient mixed chimerism. Some clones are missing from TCRdb's copy, which holds only in-frame ones; the method was immunoSEQ multiplex PCR. The table shows about 64,000 clones, with 80% to 90% occurring only once. Germline trimming cut 4 bases from V and 3 bases from J; bases unmatched to any gene: 12. CDR1 SGHRS and CDR2 YFSETQ come from the germline V gene. This CDR3 has 17 residues. General study points: No direct test of biological reproducibility was done here.

Worth noting for this clone: What it binds is not known.

The chain uses TRBV5-1 and TRBJ2-1; 8 bases match TRBD2. This receptor was taken from a human patient who received a combined kidney and bone marrow transplant. The graft donor may account for some of the T cells. Sequencing was performed on CD4+ T cells from blood (PBMCs), taken 6 months after the transplant. CDR3 protein: CASSQTSGPNYYNEQFF. CDR3 DNA sequence: TGCGCCAGCAGCCAAACTAGCGGACCTAACTACTACAATGAGCAGTTCTTC.